This record concerns one TCR beta chain sequence. The antigen is undetermined. The CDR3 length is 13 residues. CDR1 LNHDA and CDR2 SQIVND come from the germline V gene (reference sequence). The trim removed 7 bases at V and 4 bases at J, leaving 6 bases unmatched. This sample is part of a study of tissue T cells after allogeneic stem cell transplantation. Study-wide findings and caveats: This small cohort was clinically heterogeneous, and sampling depth was a limitation. Blood and spleen captured only part of the tissue TCR repertoire.

Using immunoSEQ multiplex PCR, the repertoire was profiled, and TCRdb retains in-frame clones only, with some absent. Of 9,500 to 10,000 clones in the sample, about 69% were seen once. Sequenced here: tissue from the stomach, sampled at autopsy. The TCR was taken from a male donor aged 60 or over with lung cancer. The chain combines TRBV19 with TRBJ2-5, with 7 bases identical to TRBD1. The CDR3 region has the DNA TGTGCCAGTATACACAGGGGTACAGAGACCCAGTACTTC. Protein sequence: CASIHRGTETQYF.